The clone carrying this T cell receptor beta chain was observed a single time. The record originates from a study of blood T cell repertoires in COVID-19. Study details: Sites across the United States, Italy and Spain contributed samples from acute and convalescent COVID-19. Nucleic acid was either cDNA or gDNA, and it came from T cells, B-cell-depleted T cells, or PBMCs.

The CDR3 totals 16 residues. In germline, CDR1 is SGHTS, CDR2 YDEGEE. Trimming left V 4 bases short and J 4 bases short, with 17 bases between. Authors' analysis steps: Amplification of reference gene primers provided the estimated nucleated cell counts. Some clones are missing from TCRdb's copy, which holds only in-frame ones; the method was immunoSEQ multiplex PCR. V, J and clone size are those of that table, while D and trimming were read from the DNA. The table shows 55,000 to 75,000 clones, with around 86% occurring only once. The clonotype was recovered from a middle-aged man with active COVID-19. The J gene is TRBJ2-2, the V gene TRBV5-8; D perhaps matches TRBD2 (6 bases). The sequencing input was peripheral blood. CDR3 bases: TGTGCCAGCAGCCCAATATCGGGGGTACCCACCGGGGAGCTGTTTTTT. Translated, it gives CASSPISGVPTGELFF.